The clone carrying this T cell receptor (beta chain) was counted a few times. This record belongs to a study of beta chain features in type 1 diabetes. Germline trimming cut 4 bases from V and 4 bases from J; bases unmatched to any gene: 10. Per germline, CDR1 SGHDN and CDR2 FVKESK. The CDR3 is 17 residues long. Expressed TCRB transcripts were sequenced because the entire RNA isolate underwent reverse transcription. Generated by immunoSEQ multiplex PCR, the TCRdb table keeps only in-frame clones and is missing some. The repertoire holds 40,000 or so clones, with about half as singletons. This clonotype was sampled from a woman aged 18-29 years in good health. This chain links TRBV14 with TRBJ2-2; TRBD2 matches 9 bases. The sequenced material came from Tregs from blood. CDR3 sequence reads: CASSLGGGRGSTGELFF. CDR3 nucleotides: TGTGCCAGCAGCCTTGGCGGCGGGAGGGGTAGCACCGGGGAGCTGTTTTTT.